The present T cell receptor (beta chain) was sequenced within a study of regulatory dendritic cells for organ transplantation. Allogeneic regulatory or mature dendritic cells were co-cultured for roughly five days with CFSE-labeled sorted T cells at 1:10. Memory T cells were CD45RO+, naive were CD45RA+, sorted by FACS. A word on this clone: Antigen specificity is unknown.

Study results and caveats: Naive T cells showed high diversity, memory cells less, memory CD8+ least.

The repertoire was sequenced with immunoSEQ multiplex PCR; TCRdb's copy has only in-frame clones and lacks some. The sample has 10,000 to 11,000 clones, just over 65% seen once. This receptor was obtained from a human donor in good health. The sequenced material came from naive CD4+ T cells from blood cultured with dendritic cells. The subset denotes: CD45RA+ naive T cells.

CDR3 in amino acids: CASSPGQGGKSYEQYF. CDR3 nucleotide sequence: TGCGCCAGCAGCCCAGGACAGGGAGGGAAAAGTTACGAGCAGTACTTC. The chain combines TRBV4-1 with TRBJ2-7; D possibly corresponds to TRBD1 (8 bases). The CDR3 consists of 16 residues. CDR1 and CDR2 from the germline V gene are MGHRA and YSYEKL. Between the trimmed V and J ends, which lost 4 bases and 4 bases, there was a span of 20 bases.